The entry that follows covers one TCR beta chain sequence. Its antigen remains undetermined. The sample holds no much larger clone one base away, and base qualities are not on file. Using the deep immunoSEQ assay, multiplex PCR amplified TCR CDR3 regions from genomic DNA. Extracted genomic DNA from each cell subset was spread evenly across all wells of several immunoSEQ 96-well plates, with each plate serving as a replicate. Each replicate PCR for sorted subsets received roughly 0.2 ug genomic DNA, equal to 28,000 or so T cell genomes. The purified libraries were quantified using a Qubit 3.0 fluorometer, sized with a Bioanalyzer 2100, and then quantified again using the KAPA Library Quantification kit. Each immunoSEQ 96-well plate was sequenced on its own single-read 150-cycle Illumina NextSeq 550 flow cell. The paper's processing steps were these. Because only junctional sequences without quality scores were contained in the immunoSEQ output, filtering matching that applied to full-length reads could not be performed. Sequences were annotated with PyIR, a Python wrapper for IgBLAST v1.9, using IMGT germline references to assign V/J genes and CDR3. Reads were removed for weak V/J assignments (E-value above 1e-6), missing CDR3, stop codons, out-of-frame junctions, or ambiguous translated residues. V3J clonotypes were defined as sequences sharing the same inferred V gene, J gene, and CDR3 amino acid sequence. Percentage overlap between repertoires was calculated by dividing the number of shared unique clonotypes by the size of the smaller repertoire. Three approaches were used to assess repertoire richness: RTK rarefaction, the Chao1 estimator, and Recon v2.1 estimates of unobserved clonotypes. Generation probabilities for all TCRbeta clonotypes obtained by the gDNA method from a few donors were computed using OLGA. Not all clones reach the TCRdb copy of this immuneACCESS table, which keeps in-frame sequences only. Checked studies attribute under half of the gap to unresolved V genes and leave the rest unexplained. V and J calls and clone size are those listed in that table; D and trimming were worked out from the DNA. This sample is represented by about 1.5 million clones; 98% of them were singletons. The ten largest clonotypes hold 0.45% of the sample.

The data are from a study of shared clonotypes between healthy human individuals (TCRdb year 2020). Describing the broader study: A couple of women and three men aged 18 to 49 years were included in the cohort. For each donor, three plates each were used for CD4 naive and CD4 memory, two plates were used for CD8 naive, and one plate was used for CD8 memory. To estimate repertoire size and how much clonotypes are shared between individuals, the study performed deep sequencing of blood TCR repertoires from roughly five healthy adults. To increase sequencing depth and limit assay-specific biases, different laboratories used diverse techniques to prepare libraries and sequence TCR repertoires. Between about 0.8 and 9.5 billion PBMCs per donor were obtained by leukapheresis.

The paper as a whole reports these results and caveats: The small number of donors limited the genetic and exposure-history diversity represented. Pairwise subsampling indicated that sequencing depth was expected to affect the degree of clonotype sharing among donors. Even with the large sequencing depth, rarefaction of the sorted-subset datasets indicated that sequencing was incomplete. Clonotypes shared by all four sorted-subset donors showed higher generation probabilities than non-shared clonotypes. Only blood was sampled, and tissue TCR repertoires likely differ from those in blood. Naive subsets generally had larger estimated clonotype richness than memory subsets. Across a handful of donors, 4.5% to 6.5% of naive CD4, over 3% of naive CD8, 2% to 2.5% of memory CD4, and around 0.4% of memory CD8 clonotypes were shared.

The V and J ends are trimmed by 0 bases and 6 bases, leaving 15 bases between them. The germline V gene supplies CDR1 SGDLS and CDR2 YYNGEE. The CDR3, from cysteine to phenylalanine, totals 15 residues. This entry keeps only the CDR3 DNA: 45 bases, framed from base 1. Donors were healthy HIV-negative adults with no recently reported acute infections or vaccinations. Only Caucasian adults living in Nashville, Tennessee, USA were represented among the donors. CD4+ T cells were enriched by magnetic negative selection; naive cells were then positively selected on CD45RA, and the negative fraction formed the memory subset. After blood collection by leukapheresis, PBMCs were isolated using Ficoll-Histopaque density gradient centrifugation and then cryopreserved in the vapor phase of liquid nitrogen. Analytical flow cytometry was used to check the purity and quantity of each magnetically sorted T cell population. Genomic DNA was isolated from every sorted fraction and measured by UV absorbance on a Nanodrop 2000c.

Sequenced material: naive CD4+ T cells sorted from blood. In the paper's terms, the cell subset or site label means: CD45RA+ positively selected. The receptor chain draws on TRBV9 and TRBJ1-1; TRBD1 is perhaps the D gene, given 5 matching bases. This clonotype was obtained from a man aged 30-40 years in good health. This receptor carries the CDR3 CASSVDSGGTAEAFF. The sequence in DNA is TGTGCCAGCAGCGTAGATTCTGGGGGGACCGCTGAAGCTTTCTTT.